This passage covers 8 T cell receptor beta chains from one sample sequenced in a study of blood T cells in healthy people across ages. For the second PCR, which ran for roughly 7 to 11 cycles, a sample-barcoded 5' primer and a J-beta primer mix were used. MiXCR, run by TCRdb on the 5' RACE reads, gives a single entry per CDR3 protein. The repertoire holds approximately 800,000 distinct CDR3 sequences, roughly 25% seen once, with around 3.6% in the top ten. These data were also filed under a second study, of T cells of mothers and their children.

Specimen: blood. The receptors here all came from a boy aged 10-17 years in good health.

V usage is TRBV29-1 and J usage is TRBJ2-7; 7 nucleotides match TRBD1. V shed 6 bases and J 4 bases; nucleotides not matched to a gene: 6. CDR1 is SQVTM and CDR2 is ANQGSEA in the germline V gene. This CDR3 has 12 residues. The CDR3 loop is CSVIGGLYEQYF. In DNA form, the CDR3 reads TGCAGCGTCATAGGGGGCCTTTACGAGCAGTACTTC.

CDR3 in amino acids: CASSLTGTNSPLHF. The DNA of the CDR3 is TGTGCCAGCAGTTTAACGGGGACCAATTCACCCCTCCACTTT. The chain joins TRBV12-3 or TRBV12-4 to TRBJ1-6, with D possibly matching TRBD1 (5 bases). The CDR3 covers 14 residues. Trimming removed 2 bases from V and 7 bases from J, with 9 bases in between.

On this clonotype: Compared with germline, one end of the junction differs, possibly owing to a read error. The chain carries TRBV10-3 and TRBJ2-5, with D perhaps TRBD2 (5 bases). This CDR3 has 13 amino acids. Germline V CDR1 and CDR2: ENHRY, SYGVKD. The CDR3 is CAISQSGKETQYF. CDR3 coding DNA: TGTGCCATCAGTCAGTCGGGGAAGGAGACCCAGTACTTC.

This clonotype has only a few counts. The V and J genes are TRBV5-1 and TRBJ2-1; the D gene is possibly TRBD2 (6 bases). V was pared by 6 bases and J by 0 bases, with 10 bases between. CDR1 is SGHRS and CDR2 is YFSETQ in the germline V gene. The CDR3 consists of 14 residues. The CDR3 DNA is TGCGCCAGCACGGAGGGAGGCTCCTACAATGAGCAGTTCTTC. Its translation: CASTEGGSYNEQFF.

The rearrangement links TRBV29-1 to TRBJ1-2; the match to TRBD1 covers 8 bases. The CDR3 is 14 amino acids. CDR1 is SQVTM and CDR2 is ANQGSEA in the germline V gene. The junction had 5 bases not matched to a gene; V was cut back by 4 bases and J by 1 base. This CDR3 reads CSVAGQGINYGYTF. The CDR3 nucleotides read TGCAGCGTTGCTGGACAGGGCATTAACTATGGCTACACCTTC.

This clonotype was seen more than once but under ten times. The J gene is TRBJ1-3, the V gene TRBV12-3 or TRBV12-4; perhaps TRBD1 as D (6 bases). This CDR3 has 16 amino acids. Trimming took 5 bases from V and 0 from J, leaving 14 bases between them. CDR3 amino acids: CASSLRRGSSGNTIYF. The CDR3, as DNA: TGTGCCAGCAGTCTCAGGAGGGGGTCCTCTGGAAACACCATATATTTT.

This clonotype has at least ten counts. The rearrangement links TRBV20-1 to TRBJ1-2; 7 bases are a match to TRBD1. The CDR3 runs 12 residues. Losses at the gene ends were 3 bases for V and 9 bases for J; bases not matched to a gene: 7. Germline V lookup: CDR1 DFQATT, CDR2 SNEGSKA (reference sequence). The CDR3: CSASFRGMSYTF. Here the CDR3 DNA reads TGCAGTGCTAGCTTCAGGGGGATGAGCTACACCTTC.

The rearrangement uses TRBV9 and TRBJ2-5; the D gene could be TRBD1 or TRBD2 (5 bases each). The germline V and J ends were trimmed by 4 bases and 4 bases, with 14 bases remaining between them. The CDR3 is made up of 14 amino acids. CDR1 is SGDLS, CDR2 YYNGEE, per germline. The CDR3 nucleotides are TGTGCCAGCAGCAAGGGGACCCGGGGAGAGACCCAGTACTTC. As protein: CASSKGTRGETQYF.